This T cell receptor (beta chain) was sequenced for a study of T-cell reconstitution after alpha-beta-depleted transplantation in children. The CDR3 runs to 12 residues. The TCRbeta library incorporated unique molecular identifiers. Using its own MiXCR run on the PCR reads, TCRdb lists one record per CDR3 protein. Here the sample spans about 91,000 distinct CDR3 sequences, roughly 8.4% being singletons. This clonotype was observed at least ten times. The germline gene is not matched at one end of the junction; a read error may be the cause. This clonotype was sampled from a human donor who donated a stem cell graft to a child with congenital amegakaryocytic thrombocytopenia. The chain has TRBV12-3 or TRBV12-4 and TRBJ2-1; the D gene is possibly TRBD2 (5 bases). The specimen comprised PBMCs from the stem cell graft donor, sampled from the stem cell graft. The CDR3 loop is CASTVYVEGAVF. CDR3 sequence (DNA): TGTGCCAGCACAGTTTACGTAGAGGGAGCAGTATTC.